What follows are 12 T cell receptor beta chains derived from one specimen sequenced in a study of T cell responses to AZD1222 COVID-19 vaccine. Repertoires were generated with immunoSEQ multiplex PCR, while TCRdb's copy carries only in-frame clones and drops some. The data show some 100,000 clones, approximately 90% seen once. The sequences come from peripheral blood, collected 28 days after the second AZD1222 dose. The source is an adult who received the AZD1222 COVID-19 vaccine.

This clone appeared a single time. The same CDR3 can be traced to other DNA sequences in this sample. This chain joins TRBV29-1 and TRBJ2-1; 9 bases fit TRBD1. There are 14 residues in the CDR3. The junction had 12 bases not matched to a gene; V was cut back by 7 bases and J by 8 bases. Germline V gene lookup returns CDR1 SQVTM and CDR2 ANQGSEA. This chain's CDR3 is CSALDRGRRDEQFF. CDR3 in DNA: TGCAGCGCCCTCGACAGGGGGAGGCGGGATGAGCAGTTCTTC.

V usage is TRBV6-5 and J usage is TRBJ2-1, with 8 bases identical to TRBD1. The CDR3 sequence is 11 residues long. V lost 6 bases and J lost 15; bases outside the gene matches: 7. The germline CDR1 and CDR2 sequences are MNHEY and SVGAGI. The CDR3 DNA follows: TGTGCCAGCAGATATGGACAGGGCGTGTTCTTC. Protein product: CASRYGQGVFF.

The gene calls are TRBV6-4 and TRBJ2-2; D possibly uses TRBD1 or TRBD2 (5 bases each). Trimming removed 5 bases at V and 3 bases at J, with 13 bases between. CDR3 size: 15 residues. In germline, CDR1 is MRHNA, CDR2 SNTAGT. CDR3 sequence reads: CASSPRTGHTGELFF. The CDR3, as DNA: TGTGCCAGCAGTCCCCGGACGGGACACACCGGGGAGCTGTTTTTT.

This sequence joins TRBV6-5 and TRBJ1-3; D uncertain. The CDR3 covers 15 residues. Trimming stripped 5 bases from V and 1 base from J, with 12 bases between. Germline CDR1 reads MNHEY; CDR2 reads SVGAGI. CDR3 amino acids: CASSRSWGSGNTIYF. In DNA form, the CDR3 reads TGTGCCAGCAGTAGAAGCTGGGGTTCTGGAAACACCATATATTTT.

J is TRBJ1-1 and V is TRBV6-5, with TRBD1 identical over 8 bases. Germline assignment: CDR1 MNHEY and CDR2 SVGAGI. The CDR3 contains 12 residues. The V and J ends lost 8 bases and 5 bases, in that order; junction bases with no gene match: 4. CDR3 region: CASGGQATEAFF. As DNA, the CDR3 is TGTGCCAGCGGGGGACAGGCGACTGAAGCTTTCTTT.

This clone was seen only once. Written as DNA, the CDR3 is TGTGCCAGCGGGGAAAGCTCTGGGGCCAACGTCCTGACTTTC. As protein: CASGESSGANVLTF. The rearrangement links TRBV6-5 to TRBJ2-6; D gene uncertain. V was shortened by 8 bases and J by 0 bases, with 8 bases between the two germline ends. Germline CDR1 reads MNHEY; CDR2 reads SVGAGI. This CDR3 has 14 residues.

V is TRBV4-1 and J is TRBJ2-1; 10 nucleotides agree with TRBD1. Germline trimming cut 8 bases from V and 5 bases from J; bases unmatched to any gene: 6. Germline-derived CDR1 and CDR2 are MGHRA and YSYEKL. The CDR3 length is 14 residues. This CDR3 reads CASLPGQGNNEQFF. In DNA form, the CDR3 reads TGCGCCAGCCTTCCGGGACAGGGGAACAATGAGCAGTTCTTC.

The chain joins TRBV11-3 to TRBJ2-2; D is undetermined. The CDR3 consists of 14 residues. Trimming removed 2 bases at V and 2 bases at J, with 6 bases between. In germline, CDR1 is SGHNT, CDR2 YENEEA. The CDR3 is CASSLFDNTGELFF. The CDR3 bases are TGTGCCAGCAGCTTATTCGATAACACCGGGGAGCTGTTTTTT.

This chain uses TRBV28 with TRBJ2-7, with no clear D. The germline V and J ends were trimmed by 3 bases and 2 bases, with 23 bases remaining between them. CDR1 and CDR2 (germline): MDHEN, SYDVKM. This CDR3 has 18 residues. The CDR3 DNA follows: TGTGCCAGCAGTTTCTTCCCAGGCGCCTCCAGTTGGGCCTACGAGCAGTACTTC. Translating it yields CASSFFPGASSWAYEQYF.

This clone was recorded only once. J is TRBJ1-5 and V is TRBV15; the D is unclear. CDR1 and CDR2 (germline): LNHNV, YYDKDF (reference sequence). The CDR3 contains 14 residues. Trimming pared 0 bases from V and 4 bases from J, leaving 7 bases between. The CDR3 DNA sequence: TGTGCCACCAGCAGAGATTTCGGGAATCAGCCCCAGCATTTT. Residues: CATSRDFGNQPQHF.

To note about this clone: At one of its ends the junction is not consistent with the germline gene, which may arise from a read error. The CDR3 is CASSFNRGRFGTQYF. CDR3 bases: TGTGCTAGCAGCTTTAACAGGGGACGATTTGGGACCCAGTACTTC. This chain joins TRBV7-7 and TRBJ2-5, with 7 bases aligning to TRBD1. Germline V gene sequence: CDR1 SSHAT, CDR2 FNYEAQ (reference sequence). This CDR3 contains 15 residues.

The chain recombines TRBV4-2 with TRBJ1-3; D gene uncertain. V was pared by 0 bases and J by 0 bases, with 12 bases between. The CDR3 extends over 17 amino acids. Germline CDR1 and CDR2: LGHNA and YNFKEQ. In DNA, the CDR3 is TGTGCCAGCAGCCAAGACGGCAGATACGTCTCTGGAAACACCATATATTTT. It encodes CASSQDGRYVSGNTIYF.